This note documents a single T cell receptor (beta chain) sequence. Its matching antigen is unknown. TCRdb re-called the 5' RACE reads with MiXCR, one entry per CDR3 protein. This table has about 890,000 distinct CDR3 sequences, roughly 12% appearing once. The V and J ends lost 3 bases and 3 bases respectively, with 17 bases between them. The germline V gene encodes CDR1 MGHRA and CDR2 YSYEKL. The CDR3 is 17 amino acids. This entry is derived from a study of identical twins. Study results and caveats: Insertions ran lower in abundant cord blood beta clonotypes, though not in memory repertoires. Because invariant MAIT and iNKT cells could be present, zero-insertion analyses could be partly confounded.

The donor group consisted entirely of healthy Caucasians. This sample also appeared in a second study, on yellow fever vaccine responses in identical twins.

V and J are TRBV4-1 and TRBJ1-4; tentative D call: TRBD1 (5 bases). This TCR came from a woman younger than 30 in good health. The source material was PBMCs. CDR3 in DNA: TGCGCCAGCAGCCACCCTTTAGGGGTAAGGGCTAATGAAAAACTGTTTTTT. It specifies CASSHPLGVRANEKLFF.